These 13 T cell receptor beta chains originate from one sample sequenced in a study of T cells in Graves' hyperthyroidism and ophthalmopathy. TCR beta CDR3 region amplification was performed from RNA transcripts. HTBI primers were employed in a first-round RT-PCR of the TCR CDR3. TCRdb reanalysed the multiplex PCR reads using MiXCR and keeps one entry per CDR3 protein. The sample consists of hundreds of thousands of distinct CDR3 sequences, roughly 20% of them appearing once. Sequenced material: blood. The source is a man aged 30 to 45 with Graves' ophthalmopathy.

This clonotype came up many times. The rearrangement uses TRBV28 and TRBJ2-3, with 7 nucleotides matching TRBD1. V lost 6 bases, J lost 2 bases, and 11 bases stayed unmatched. Germline CDR1 reads MDHEN; CDR2 reads SYDVKM. The CDR3 sequence is 16 residues long. CDR3 sequence: CASRRTGAISTDTQYF. The CDR3 DNA sequence: TGTGCCAGCAGACGAACAGGGGCCATATCCACAGATACGCAGTATTTT. Full variable domain (outside the CDR3, taken from reference TRBV28 and TRBJ2-3): DVKVTQSSRYLVKRTGEKVFLECVQDMDHENMFWYRQDPGLGLRLIYFSYDVKMKEKGDIPEGYSVSREKKERFSLILESASTNQTSMYLCASRRTGAISTDTQYFGPGTRLTVL.

This chain connects TRBV12-3 or TRBV12-4 to TRBJ2-7, with TRBD2 as a possible D gene (6 bases). The CDR3 consists of 17 residues. V was shortened by 9 bases and J by 7 bases, with 31 bases between the two germline ends. CDR3 nucleotides: TGTGCCAGGCTTTTATCGGACTGGCGGGAATCTCCCCGGGAGCAGTACTTC. Translation: CARLLSDWRESPREQYF.

This chain links TRBV12-3 or TRBV12-4 with TRBJ2-1; D may be TRBD1 (6 bases). Trimming shortened V by 7 bases and J by 7 bases, and 17 bases separated the two germline ends. The CDR3 totals 14 residues. CDR3 residues: CASTNLRRGNEQFF. CDR3 sequence (DNA): TGTGCCAGCACCAACTTACGTAGGGGGAATGAGCAGTTCTTC.

This clonotype was counted ten times or more. The J gene is TRBJ2-5, the V gene TRBV9, with D unresolved. Germline V gene lookup returns CDR1 SGDLS and CDR2 YYNGEE. The CDR3 has 14 amino acids. V lost 0 bases to trimming and J lost 0 bases, with 6 bases between them. CDR3 loop: CASSVVQDQETQYF. Written as DNA, the CDR3 is TGTGCCAGCAGCGTAGTACAAGACCAAGAGACCCAGTACTTC. The entire variable domain, with the rest obtained from reference TRBV9 and TRBJ2-5, is as follows: DSGVTQTPKHLITATGQRVTLRCSPRSGDLSVYWYQQSLDQGLQFLIQYYNGEERAKGNILERFSAQQFPDLHSELNLSSLELGDSALYFCASSVVQDQETQYFGPGTRLLVL.

In this sample, this clonotype turned up a few times. J is TRBJ1-4 and V is TRBV7-8; D possibly corresponds to TRBD1 (5 bases). V was shortened by 5 bases and J by 8 bases, with 21 bases between the two germline ends. The CDR3 has 16 amino acids. Germline-derived CDR1 and CDR2 are SGHVS and FQNEAQ. CDR3 DNA: TGTGCCAGCAGCCTAGGGTCGGGGCAGTTCAAGGAAAAACTGTTTTTT. Translating it yields CASSLGSGQFKEKLFF.

This clonotype was counted between two and nine times. The chain is built from TRBV27 and TRBJ2-2, with 7 bases identical to TRBD2. CDR1 is MNHEY and CDR2 is SMNVEV in the germline V gene (reference sequence). This CDR3 is built from 13 residues. V lost 6 bases, J lost 6 bases, and 4 bases stayed unmatched. The CDR3 region is CASRQGLAGELFF. Here the CDR3 DNA reads TGTGCCAGCAGGCAAGGACTAGCCGGGGAGCTGTTTTTT.

Many counts were recorded for this clonotype. At one end the junction does not follow the germline gene, possibly because of a read error. For the CDR3, the DNA is TGTGCCGGCAGAGATTTTAGGCCCTATGGCTACACCTTC. It translates to CAGRDFRPYGYTF. J is TRBJ1-2 and V is TRBV2; no firm D call. Germline V CDR1 and CDR2: SNHLY, FYNNEI. This CDR3 is 13 amino acids long. Based on the CDR3 plus reference TRBV2 and TRBJ1-2, the full variable domain is EPEVTQTPSHQVTQMGQEVILRCVPISNHLYFYWYRQILGQKVEFLVSFYNNEISEKSEIFDDQFSVERPDGSNFTLKIRSTKLEDSAMYFCAGRDFRPYGYTFGSGTRLTVV.

The chain couples TRBV7-6 to TRBJ2-3, with 16 bases that match TRBD2. V was pared by 3 bases and J by 4 bases, with 7 bases of the junction left unmatched. The CDR3 spans 18 residues. Per germline, CDR1 SGHVS and CDR2 FNYEAQ. The CDR3 region has the DNA TGTGCCAGCAGCTTGGATGGGACTAGCGGGAGGGCGTCAGATACGCAGTATTTT. Protein: CASSLDGTSGRASDTQYF.

This clonotype was detected many times. The chain uses TRBV12-3 or TRBV12-4 and TRBJ1-2, with no clear D. V was trimmed by 5 bases and J by 3 bases, leaving 13 bases between them. The CDR3 runs 14 residues. The CDR3, as DNA: TGTGCCAGCAGTAAGACGGTTTCTCACTATGGCTACACCTTC. This gives the protein CASSKTVSHYGYTF.

This clonotype was counted a few times. One end of the junction is discordant with germline, which a read error may explain. The gene calls are TRBV7-9 and TRBJ2-1; 15 bases are shared with TRBD2. This CDR3 contains 20 residues. Per the germline V gene, CDR1 is SEHNR and CDR2 is FQNEAQ (reference sequence). CDR3 sequence (DNA): TGTGCCAGCACCTTAGGGGGACTAGCGGGAGGATTGGTCCCGGATTGGGAGCAGTTCTTC. Its protein product is CASTLGGLAGGLVPDWEQFF.

The V gene is TRBV7-9, the J gene TRBJ1-3; D is ambiguous. Trimming stripped 10 bases from V and 0 bases from J, with 10 bases between. Germline-derived CDR1 and CDR2 are SEHNR and FQNEAQ (reference sequence). The length of the CDR3 is 13 residues. The CDR3 loop is CAIGGDSGNTIYF. Written as DNA, the CDR3 is TGTGCCATCGGCGGGGACTCTGGAAACACCATATATTTT.

This clonotype was recorded at least ten times. The CDR3 loop is CASSLTSGIYEQYF. CDR3 bases: TGTGCCAGCAGCCTGACTAGCGGGATATACGAGCAGTACTTC. V usage is TRBV6-1 and J usage is TRBJ2-7, with 11 bases aligning to TRBD2. The trim removed 6 bases at V and 4 bases at J, leaving 5 bases unmatched. Germline V gene lookup returns CDR1 MNHNS and CDR2 SASEGT. This CDR3 comprises 14 residues.

The chain links TRBV7-9 to TRBJ2-3, with D perhaps TRBD1 or TRBD2 (5 bases each). This CDR3 has 12 residues. Trimming left V 10 bases short and J 2 bases short, with 10 bases between. CDR1 SEHNR and CDR2 FQNEAQ come from the germline V gene (reference sequence). In DNA form, the CDR3 reads TGTGCCACCTCGGGGACCACAGATACGCAGTATTTT. It encodes CATSGTTDTQYF.